The clone carrying this TCR beta chain was observed once. Antigen: not known. The PCR had 60 Vbeta and 13 Jbeta primers. Only in-frame clones appear in the TCRdb table, and some are missing; sequencing was by immunoSEQ multiplex PCR. The data show 200,000 to 300,000 clones, about four fifths seen once. The data derive from a study of cytomegalovirus exposure and HLA in healthy donors. The CDR3 is 15 residues long. From germline, CDR1 is SGHNT and CDR2 YYREEE (reference sequence). The ends lost 3 bases at V and 3 bases at J; junction bases unmatched: 6. General study findings and limits: Earlier analysis yielded a pattern in which most TCR beta V segments were productive about 90% or about 30% of the time. A reported reduction in N-insertions relative to the 666-donor mean was seen in an Asian-associated ancestry cluster in a later analysis.

Sequencing was done on a sample of PBMCs. This chain links TRBV5-4 with TRBJ2-1; 7 positions agree with TRBD1. The TCR was taken from a woman aged 40-49 years in good health and CMV-seropositive. CDR3 sequence (DNA): TGTGCCAGCAGCTCTTTCCGGGACAGCTACAATGAGCAGTTCTTC. Protein sequence: CASSSFRDSYNEQFF. Full variable domain (rest looked up from reference TRBV5-4 and TRBJ2-1): ETGVTQSPTHLIKTRGQQVTLRCSSQSGHNTVSWYQQALGQGPQFIFQYYREEENGRGNFPPRFSGLQFPNYSSELNVNALELDDSALYLCASSSFRDSYNEQFFGPGTRLTVL.